By sample share, the clone carrying this T cell receptor beta chain is medium-sized. This specimen comes from a study of blood T cell repertoires in COVID-19. Profiling relied on immunoSEQ multiplex PCR, and the TCRdb table lists in-frame clones only, not all of them. Of almost 25,000 clones listed, 90% to 95% are singletons. CDR3 length equals 17 residues. Germline V CDR1 and CDR2: LGHDT, YNNKEL (reference sequence). J gave up 9 bases and V 3 bases, and 13 bases lay outside the gene matches. This sequence joins TRBV3-1 (or the pseudogene TRBV3-2) and TRBJ2-1; 11 bases fit TRBD2. What was sequenced was peripheral blood. This sequence originates from a man aged 65 to 85 with active COVID-19. CDR3 DNA: TGTGCCAGCAGCCAGGGAATTTCAGGACTAGCGGGCAGTGAGCAGTTCTTC. Its translation is CASSQGISGLAGSEQFF.